This T cell receptor (beta chain) was captured by sequencing in a study of blood T cell repertoires in COVID-19. For the study at large: The United States, Italy and Spain supplied acute and convalescent COVID-19 samples. Sources were T cells, B-cell-depleted T cells, or PBMCs; the material itself was cDNA or gDNA.

Original processing notes: Estimated nucleated cell counts came from reference gene primer amplification. Sequencing was performed with immunoSEQ multiplex PCR; in TCRdb, only in-frame clones are kept and a portion is missing. V, J and clone size are taken as reported in that table, and D and trimming were inferred from the DNA itself. Seen here are about 260,000 clones, about 88% observed once, and the top ten hold less than 4.5%. The CDR3 contains 14 residues. V was clipped by 7 bases and J by 2 bases, with 15 bases between them. CDR1 and CDR2 (germline): SGHAT, FQNNGV. This sequence was found in a man younger than 35 with active or convalescent COVID-19. The source material was peripheral blood. V gene TRBV11-2 combines with J gene TRBJ2-7, with D possibly matching TRBD2 (5 bases). CDR3 in DNA: TGTGCCAGCAAGACGGCGGGTACCGCCTACGAGCAGTACTTC. It encodes CASKTAGTAYEQYF.